This section outlines one T cell receptor beta chain sequence together with its context. This clonotype occurred a few times. What this receptor recognizes is not known. Base qualities are missing; no much larger clone stands one base away. The cysteine opens and the phenylalanine closes a CDR3 of 15 amino acids. Just the 45-base CDR3 DNA is kept, in frame starting at base 1. V is clipped by 4 bases and J by 7 bases, and the sequence between their germline boundaries is 15 bases long. The germline V gene yields SGHRS for CDR1 and YFSETQ for CDR2. Library creation used multiplex PCR. This sample was sequenced with an Illumina HiSeq 4000. To build TCR beta libraries, CDR3 regions were amplified by Arm-PCR using iRepertoire HTBI primers. Before sequencing, the PCR products underwent gel purification. Per the source publication's procedure: Gene usage analysis of CDR3 amino acid clonotypes relied on the 60 or so TRBV and 14 TRBJ segments identified across samples. COPE and FqMerger were used to merge filtered high-quality paired reads into contigs. BLAST was used to align contigs to the IMGT TRBV, TRBD and TRBJ reference genes, and CDR3 was defined following IMGT. Clonotypes above 0.1% frequency were classified as highly expanded clones. Shannon entropy served as the measure of repertoire diversity, while the Gini coefficient captured V-J evenness. A clonotype was considered public if more than one individual shared it. TCRdb applied fastp at Q25 and MiXCR to the public reads, then kept only in-frame beta chains. Under each unique CDR3 protein, matching rows form one entry showing the most common genes and DNA. The V and J calls were not made by the authors but by TCRdb's processing. Counted in this sample were almost 450,000 distinct CDR3 sequences; roughly 15% of them appeared once. The top ten constitute over 8.5% of the sample.

These data belong to a study of regulatory T cells in long-lasting Graves disease (dated by TCRdb to the early 2020s). For context, the study as a whole: Newly diagnosed Graves' disease patients had taken antithyroid drugs for less than 3 months. Peripheral blood TCR sequencing and RNA sequencing compared persistent Graves' disease patients with newly diagnosed Graves' disease patients. The study was registered as a clinical trial and conducted in China. A total of roughly 33 samples were covered by TCR sequencing, comprising approximately 13 persistent and about 20 newly diagnosed Graves' disease patients.

Interpreted using the paper, the time point label stands for: newly diagnosed GD, antithyroid drugs for less than 3 months. RNA was extracted from PBMCs in TRIzol for both TCR sequencing and RNA sequencing. The diagnosis of Graves' disease was made according to American Thyroid Association guidelines. Patients for the study were recruited at an endocrinology department in Xi'an, China. Each patient gave 7.5 to 10 milliliters of peripheral blood, collected in an EDTA anticoagulant tube. PBMCs were isolated by Ficoll Paque Plus density gradient separation without further T cell sorting. An Agilent 2100 Bioanalyzer and agarose gel were used to assess RNA quality, and a NanoDrop 2000 was used to measure RNA concentration. The research as a whole found: TRBV28, TRBJ1-2 and TRBJ2-5 were preferentially used in persistent disease, while TRBV20-1 and TRBJ2-1 were favored in newly diagnosed disease. The authors acknowledged the small sample size as a limitation that may reduce accuracy. More public clonotypes were shared among persistent patients (roughly 2,900) than among newly diagnosed patients (roughly 1,000). Only peripheral blood was studied, because thyroid tissue, the primary lesion, was inaccessible. Only the TCR beta chain was sequenced and analyzed. Compared with newly diagnosed patients, patients with persistent Graves' disease had lower TCR Shannon entropy and fewer highly expanded clones, which suggests clonal expansion.

These data are also associated with another study on T cells in Graves' hyperthyroidism and ophthalmopathy. The second paper further reports: A patient counted as having stable Graves' hyperthyroidism if no progression to ophthalmopathy occurred over 18 months of follow-up. The hyperthyroidism patients were between 18 and 65 years old and newly diagnosed, with a disease duration of less than 2 months. The study excluded patients with uncontrolled infections, other autoimmune diseases, pregnancy or lactation. Diagnoses were established on the basis of clinical symptoms, serum thyroxine and TRAb, thyroid ultrasound, and orbital computed tomography. The TCR CDR3 was subjected to a first round of RT-PCR using the HTBI primer set and the Qiagen OneStep RT-PCR kit. Most expanded thyroid clonotypes (frequency above 0.001) were also found in blood, which suggests that blood repertoires may mirror thyroid immune responses. Ophthalmopathy was separated from stable hyperthyroidism by a 13 V-J signature model, with approximately 85% sensitivity and roughly 81% specificity obtained in cross-validation and 80%/75% obtained in testing. In validation, progression to ophthalmopathy was predicted by the model with more than 65% sensitivity and 72.22% specificity, a median of approximately 6.5 months before onset. A discovery cohort of roughly 100 patients, 43 with Graves' ophthalmopathy and approximately 57 with stable Graves' hyperthyroidism, was used to find distinguishing TCR V-J signatures. Prospective prediction of ophthalmopathy was tested in an independent validation cohort of under 20 hyperthyroidism patients and approximately 17 patients who later progressed to ophthalmopathy. For training and testing, the approximately 97 patients in the discovery cohort were randomly divided in a 7:3 ratio. The study also compared thyroid tissue and blood T-cell repertoires from more than five Graves' hyperthyroidism patients. Once sampling was done, hyperthyroidism patients were given methimazole at a starting dose of 30 mg daily, whereas ophthalmopathy patients were given high-dose intravenous methylprednisolone. Libraries were constructed in a second round of multiplex PCR, after which size selection and purification were performed. Paired-end sequencing of the libraries was performed with 100 bp reads on an Illumina HiSeq2000. SOAPnuke was used to process the raw data, throwing out any read that contained adapters or uncalled bases, had a mean Phred below 15, or lacked an exact constant-primer or identifier match. COPE v1.2.5 was used to merge high-quality paired reads, and clonotypes were defined as unique nucleotide sequences. Clonotypes were aligned to IMGT TRBV, TRBD and TRBJ reference segments using MiTCR v1.1. The analysis was restricted to V-J combinations with a frequency above 0.0001, which together covered 99% to 99.2% of the repertoires. The TCS score was defined as F50 (clonal expansion) divided by E x V (chaos), with BLOSUM62-based TCRdist calculated between CDR3 peptides within each V-J. Welch's t-statistics and random forest reduced 450 to 600 V-J features to 13, which were used in a naive Bayes classifier (R e1071). Sample size was not statistically predetermined, and blinding of investigators to group allocation was not performed. The paper reports TCR Vbeta CDR3 sequencing of fewer than 150 peripheral blood samples: over 40 ophthalmopathy, about 75 hyperthyroidism and about 17 progressor patients.

This TCR came from a young woman with Graves disease. Donor details come from another sample of the same person, matched by shared clones. Sequences were derived from peripheral blood mononuclear cells (PBMCs), sampled at new diagnosis, from a patient treated with antithyroid drugs. In this chain, TRBV5-1 is recombined with TRBJ1-6; 5 matching bases give a weak D call of TRBD1. This receptor carries the CDR3 CASSERDRVNSPLHF. The nucleotide sequence is TGCGCCAGCAGCGAGAGAGACAGAGTGAATTCACCCCTCCACTTT.